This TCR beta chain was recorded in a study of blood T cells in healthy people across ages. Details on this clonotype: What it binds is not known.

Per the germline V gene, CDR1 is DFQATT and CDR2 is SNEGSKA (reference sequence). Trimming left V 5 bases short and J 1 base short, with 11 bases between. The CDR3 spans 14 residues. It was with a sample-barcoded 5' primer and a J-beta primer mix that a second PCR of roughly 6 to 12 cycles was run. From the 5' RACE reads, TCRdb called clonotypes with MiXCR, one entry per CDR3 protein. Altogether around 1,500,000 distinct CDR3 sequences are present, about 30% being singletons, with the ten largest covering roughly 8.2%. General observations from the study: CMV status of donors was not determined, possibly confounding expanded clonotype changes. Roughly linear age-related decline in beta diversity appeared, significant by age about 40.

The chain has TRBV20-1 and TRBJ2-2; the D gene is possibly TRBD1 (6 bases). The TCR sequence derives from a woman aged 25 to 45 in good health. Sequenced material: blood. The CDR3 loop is CSAEQTGNTGELFF. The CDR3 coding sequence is TGCAGTGCTGAGCAGACAGGGAACACCGGGGAGCTGTTTTTT.